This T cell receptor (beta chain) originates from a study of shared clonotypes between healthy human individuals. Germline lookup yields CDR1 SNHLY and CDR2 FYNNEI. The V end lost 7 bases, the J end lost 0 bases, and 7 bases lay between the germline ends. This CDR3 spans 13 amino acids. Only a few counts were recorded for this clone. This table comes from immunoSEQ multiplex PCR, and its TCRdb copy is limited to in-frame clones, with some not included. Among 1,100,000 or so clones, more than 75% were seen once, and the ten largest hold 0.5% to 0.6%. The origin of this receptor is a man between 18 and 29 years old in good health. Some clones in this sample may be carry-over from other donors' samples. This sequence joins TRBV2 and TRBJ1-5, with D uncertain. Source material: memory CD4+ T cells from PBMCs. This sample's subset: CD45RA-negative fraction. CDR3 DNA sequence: TGTGCCAGCACAGGATCTAGCAATCAGCCCCAGCATTTT. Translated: CASTGSSNQPQHF.